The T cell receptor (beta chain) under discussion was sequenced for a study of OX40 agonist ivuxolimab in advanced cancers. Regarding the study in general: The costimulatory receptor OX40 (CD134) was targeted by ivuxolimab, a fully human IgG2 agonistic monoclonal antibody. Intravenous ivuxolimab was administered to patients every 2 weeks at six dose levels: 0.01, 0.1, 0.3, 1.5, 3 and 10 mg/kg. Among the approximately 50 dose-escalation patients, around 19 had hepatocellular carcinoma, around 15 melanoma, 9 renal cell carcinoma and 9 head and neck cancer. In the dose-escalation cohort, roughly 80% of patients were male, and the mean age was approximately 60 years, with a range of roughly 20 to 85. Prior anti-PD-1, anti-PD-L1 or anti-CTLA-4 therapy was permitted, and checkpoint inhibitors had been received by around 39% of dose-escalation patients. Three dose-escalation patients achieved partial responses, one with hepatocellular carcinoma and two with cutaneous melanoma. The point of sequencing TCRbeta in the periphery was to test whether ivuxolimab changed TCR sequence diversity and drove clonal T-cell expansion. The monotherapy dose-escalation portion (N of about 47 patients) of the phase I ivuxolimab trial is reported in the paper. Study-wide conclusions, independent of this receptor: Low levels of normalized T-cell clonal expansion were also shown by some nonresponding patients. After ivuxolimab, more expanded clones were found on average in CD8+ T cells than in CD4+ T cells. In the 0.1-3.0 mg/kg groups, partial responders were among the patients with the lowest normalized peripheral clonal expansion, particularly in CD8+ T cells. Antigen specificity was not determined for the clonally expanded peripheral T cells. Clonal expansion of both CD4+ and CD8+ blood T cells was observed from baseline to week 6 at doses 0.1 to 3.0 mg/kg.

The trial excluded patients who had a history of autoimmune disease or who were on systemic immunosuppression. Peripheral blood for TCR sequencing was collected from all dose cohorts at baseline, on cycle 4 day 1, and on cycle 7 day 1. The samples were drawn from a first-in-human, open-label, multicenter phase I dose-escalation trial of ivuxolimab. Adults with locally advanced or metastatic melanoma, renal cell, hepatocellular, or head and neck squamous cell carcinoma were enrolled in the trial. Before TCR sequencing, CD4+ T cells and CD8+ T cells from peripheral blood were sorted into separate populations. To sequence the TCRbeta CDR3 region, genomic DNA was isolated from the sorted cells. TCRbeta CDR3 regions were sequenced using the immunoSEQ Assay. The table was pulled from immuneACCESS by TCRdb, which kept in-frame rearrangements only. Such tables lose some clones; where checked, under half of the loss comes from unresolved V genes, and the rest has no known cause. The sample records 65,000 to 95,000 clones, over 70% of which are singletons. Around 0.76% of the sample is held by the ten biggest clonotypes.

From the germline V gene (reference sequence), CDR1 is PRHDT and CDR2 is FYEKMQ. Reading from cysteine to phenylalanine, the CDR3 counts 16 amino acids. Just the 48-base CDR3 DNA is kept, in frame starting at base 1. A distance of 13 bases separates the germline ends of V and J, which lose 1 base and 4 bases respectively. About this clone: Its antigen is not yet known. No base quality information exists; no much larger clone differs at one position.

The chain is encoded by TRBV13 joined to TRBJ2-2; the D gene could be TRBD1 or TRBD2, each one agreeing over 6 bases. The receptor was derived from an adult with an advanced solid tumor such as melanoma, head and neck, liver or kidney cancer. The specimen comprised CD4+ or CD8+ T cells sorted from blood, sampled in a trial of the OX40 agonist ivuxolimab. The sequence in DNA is TGTGCCAGCAGCTTAGTATTGGGGGGCTCCACCGGGGAGCTGTTTTTT. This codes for CASSLVLGGSTGELFF.